This T cell receptor (beta chain) originates from a study of blood T cell repertoires in COVID-19. In the study overall: The United States, Italy and Spain provided the acute and convalescent COVID-19 samples.

This CDR3 has 13 amino acids. V lost 4 bases to trimming and J lost 5 bases, with 12 bases between them. Germline lookup yields CDR1 SGHTS and CDR2 YDEGEE. Libraries were prepared by immunoSEQ multiplex PCR; TCRdb keeps only in-frame clonotypes and omits some of them. The sample includes about 250,000 clones, roughly 89% of them seen just once. This clone was seen a handful of times. Sequencing was done on a sample of peripheral blood. This clonotype originated in a woman in her thirties or forties who had recovered from COVID-19. The rearrangement uses TRBV5-8 and TRBJ1-2, with D perhaps matching TRBD1 (6 bases). CDR3: CASSPYGTYGYTF. The CDR3 DNA reads TGTGCCAGCAGCCCTTACGGGACATATGGCTACACCTTC.